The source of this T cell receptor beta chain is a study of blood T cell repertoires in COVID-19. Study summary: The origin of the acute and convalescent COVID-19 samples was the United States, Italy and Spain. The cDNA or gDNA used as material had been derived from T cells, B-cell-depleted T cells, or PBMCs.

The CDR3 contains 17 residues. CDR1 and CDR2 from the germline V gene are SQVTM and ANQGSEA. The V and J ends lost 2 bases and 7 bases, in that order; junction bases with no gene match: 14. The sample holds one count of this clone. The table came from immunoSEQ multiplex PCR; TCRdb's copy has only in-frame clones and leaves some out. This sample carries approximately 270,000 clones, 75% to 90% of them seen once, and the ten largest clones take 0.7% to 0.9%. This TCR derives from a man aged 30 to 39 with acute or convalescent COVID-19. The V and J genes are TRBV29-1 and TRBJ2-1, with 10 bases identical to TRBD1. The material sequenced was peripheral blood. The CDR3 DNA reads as TGCAGCGTTGAAAAGGGACAGGGGAATGGGGCCCTGAATGAGCAGTTCTTC. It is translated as CSVEKGQGNGALNEQFF.